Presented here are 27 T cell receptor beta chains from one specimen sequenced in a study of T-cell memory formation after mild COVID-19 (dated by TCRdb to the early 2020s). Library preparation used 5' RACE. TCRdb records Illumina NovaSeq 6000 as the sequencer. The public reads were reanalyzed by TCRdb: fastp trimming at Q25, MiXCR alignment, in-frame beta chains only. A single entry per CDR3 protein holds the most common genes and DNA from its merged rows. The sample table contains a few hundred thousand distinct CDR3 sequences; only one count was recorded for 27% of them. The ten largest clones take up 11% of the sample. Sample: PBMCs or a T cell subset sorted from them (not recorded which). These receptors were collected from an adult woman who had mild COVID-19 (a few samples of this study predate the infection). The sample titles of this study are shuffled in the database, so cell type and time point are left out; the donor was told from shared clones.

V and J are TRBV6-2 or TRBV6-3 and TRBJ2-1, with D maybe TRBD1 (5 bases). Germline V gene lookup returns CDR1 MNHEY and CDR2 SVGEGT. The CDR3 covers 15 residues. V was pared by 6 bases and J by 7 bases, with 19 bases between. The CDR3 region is CASRQPQGSWNEQFF. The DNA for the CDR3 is TGTGCCAGCAGACAACCTCAGGGTTCCTGGAATGAGCAGTTCTTC.

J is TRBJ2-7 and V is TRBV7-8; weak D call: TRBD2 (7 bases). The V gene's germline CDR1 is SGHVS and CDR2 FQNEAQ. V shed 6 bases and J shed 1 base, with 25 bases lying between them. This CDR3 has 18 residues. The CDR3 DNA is TGTGCCAGCAGTAGTGCCCCCACGAACAGGGAGGGGTCCTACGAGCAGTACTTC. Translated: CASSSAPTNREGSYEQYF. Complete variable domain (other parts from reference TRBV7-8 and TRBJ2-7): GAGVSQSPRYKVAKRGQDVALRCDPISGHVSLFWYQQALGQGPEFLTYFQNEAQLDKSGLPSDRFFAERPEGSVSTLKIQRTQQEDSAVYLCASSSAPTNREGSYEQYFGPGTRLTVT.

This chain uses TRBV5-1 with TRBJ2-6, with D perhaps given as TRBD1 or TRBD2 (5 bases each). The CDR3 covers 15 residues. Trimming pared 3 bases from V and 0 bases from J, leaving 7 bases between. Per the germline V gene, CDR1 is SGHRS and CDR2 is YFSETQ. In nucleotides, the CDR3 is TGCGCCAGCAGCTATGGGGGCTCTGGGGCCAACGTCCTGACTTTC. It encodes CASSYGGSGANVLTF.

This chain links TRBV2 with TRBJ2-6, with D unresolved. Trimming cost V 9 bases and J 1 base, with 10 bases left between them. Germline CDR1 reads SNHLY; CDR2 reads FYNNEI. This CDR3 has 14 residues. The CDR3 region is CASRERSGANVLTF. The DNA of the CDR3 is TGTGCCAGTCGCGAGAGATCTGGGGCCAACGTCCTGACTTTC.

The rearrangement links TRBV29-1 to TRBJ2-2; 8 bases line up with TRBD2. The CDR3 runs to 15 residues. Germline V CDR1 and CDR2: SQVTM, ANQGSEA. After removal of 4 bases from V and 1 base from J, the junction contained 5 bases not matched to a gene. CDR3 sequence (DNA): TGCAGCGTTGGGGGTAGCGGGGAGAACACCGGGGAGCTGTTTTTT. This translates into CSVGGSGENTGELFF.

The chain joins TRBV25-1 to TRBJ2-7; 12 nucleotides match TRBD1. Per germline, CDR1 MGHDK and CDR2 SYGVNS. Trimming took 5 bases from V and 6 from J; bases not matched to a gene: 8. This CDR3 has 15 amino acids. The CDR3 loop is CASSLRDRGPGEQYF. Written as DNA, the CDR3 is TGTGCCAGCAGTCTCAGGGACAGGGGGCCGGGCGAGCAGTACTTC.

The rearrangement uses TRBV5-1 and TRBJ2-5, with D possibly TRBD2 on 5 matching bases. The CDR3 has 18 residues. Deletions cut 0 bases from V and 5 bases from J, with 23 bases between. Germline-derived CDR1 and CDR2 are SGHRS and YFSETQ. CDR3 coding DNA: TGCGCCAGCAGCTTGGGGGGTTTGTTAAGCGGCGGTAGGGAGACCCAGTACTTC. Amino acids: CASSLGGLLSGGRETQYF.

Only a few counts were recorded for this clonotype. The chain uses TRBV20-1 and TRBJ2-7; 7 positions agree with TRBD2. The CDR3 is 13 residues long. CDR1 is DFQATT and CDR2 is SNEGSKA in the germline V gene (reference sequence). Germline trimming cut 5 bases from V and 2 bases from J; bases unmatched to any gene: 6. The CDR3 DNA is TGCAGTGCTCCTCGGGGAGGGGCCTACGAGCAGTACTTC. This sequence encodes CSAPRGGAYEQYF.

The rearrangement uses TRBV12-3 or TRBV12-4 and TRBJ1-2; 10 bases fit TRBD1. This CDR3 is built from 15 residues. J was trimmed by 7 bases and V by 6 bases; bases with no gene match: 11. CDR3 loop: CASSLDGTGVGGYTF. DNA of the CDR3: TGTGCCAGCAGCCTAGACGGGACAGGGGTGGGTGGCTACACCTTC.

The chain's CDR3 is CASSTTGGDGYTF. In DNA, the CDR3 is TGTGCCAGCAGTACTACAGGGGGCGATGGCTACACCTTC. The V gene is TRBV6-5, the J gene TRBJ1-2, with 9 bases that match TRBD1. Germline V lookup: CDR1 MNHEY, CDR2 SVGAGI. V lost 5 bases, J lost 6 bases, and 4 bases stayed unmatched. The CDR3 is 13 residues long.

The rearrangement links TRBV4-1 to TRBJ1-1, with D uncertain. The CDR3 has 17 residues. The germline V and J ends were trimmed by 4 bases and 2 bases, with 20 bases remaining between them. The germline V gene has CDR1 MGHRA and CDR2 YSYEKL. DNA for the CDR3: TGCGCCAGCAGCCCCTTATGGCACGCCGCGCAAAACACTGAAGCTTTCTTT. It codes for CASSPLWHAAQNTEAFF.

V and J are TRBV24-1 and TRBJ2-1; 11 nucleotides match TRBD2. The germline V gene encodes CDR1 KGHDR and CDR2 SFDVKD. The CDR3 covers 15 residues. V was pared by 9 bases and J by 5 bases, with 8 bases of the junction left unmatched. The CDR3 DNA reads TGTGCCACCCTTGGAGCTAGCGGGAGGAACAATGAGCAGTTCTTC. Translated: CATLGASGRNNEQFF.

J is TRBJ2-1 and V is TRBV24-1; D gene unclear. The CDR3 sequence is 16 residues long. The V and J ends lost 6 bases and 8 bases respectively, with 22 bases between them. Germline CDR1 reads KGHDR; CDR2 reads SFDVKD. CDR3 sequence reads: CATSPSFRSGAYEQFF. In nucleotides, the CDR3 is TGTGCCACCAGTCCGAGCTTTAGATCGGGTGCTTATGAGCAGTTCTTC.

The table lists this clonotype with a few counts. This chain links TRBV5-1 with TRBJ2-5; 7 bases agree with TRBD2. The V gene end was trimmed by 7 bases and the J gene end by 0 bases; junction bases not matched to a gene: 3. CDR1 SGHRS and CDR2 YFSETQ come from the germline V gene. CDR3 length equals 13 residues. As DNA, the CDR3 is TGCGCCAGCGGCGGGGGAAACCAAGAGACCCAGTACTTC. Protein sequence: CASGGGNQETQYF. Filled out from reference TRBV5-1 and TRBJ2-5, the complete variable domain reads KAGVTQTPRYLIKTRGQQVTLSCSPISGHRSVSWYQQTPGQGLQFLFEYFSETQRNKGNFPGRFSGRQFSNSRSEMNVSTLELGDSALYLCASGGGNQETQYFGPGTRLLVL.

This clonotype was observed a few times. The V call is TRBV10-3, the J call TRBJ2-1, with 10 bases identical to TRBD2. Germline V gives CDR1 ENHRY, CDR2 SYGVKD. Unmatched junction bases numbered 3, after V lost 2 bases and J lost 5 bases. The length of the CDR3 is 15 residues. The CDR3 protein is CAISEPSGGNNEQFF. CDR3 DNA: TGTGCCATCAGTGAGCCTAGCGGGGGAAACAATGAGCAGTTCTTC.

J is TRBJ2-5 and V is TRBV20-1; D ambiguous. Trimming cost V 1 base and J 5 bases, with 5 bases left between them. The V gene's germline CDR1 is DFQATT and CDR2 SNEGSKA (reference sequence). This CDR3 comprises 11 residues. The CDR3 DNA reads TGCAGTGCTAGAGCTTTGGAGACCCAGTACTTC. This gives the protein CSARALETQYF.

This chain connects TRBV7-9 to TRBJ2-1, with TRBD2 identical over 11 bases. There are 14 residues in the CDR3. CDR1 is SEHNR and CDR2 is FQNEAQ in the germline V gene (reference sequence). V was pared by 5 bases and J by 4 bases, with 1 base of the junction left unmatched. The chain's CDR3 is CASSTSGSYNEQFF. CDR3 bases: TGTGCCAGCAGCACTAGCGGGAGTTACAATGAGCAGTTCTTC.

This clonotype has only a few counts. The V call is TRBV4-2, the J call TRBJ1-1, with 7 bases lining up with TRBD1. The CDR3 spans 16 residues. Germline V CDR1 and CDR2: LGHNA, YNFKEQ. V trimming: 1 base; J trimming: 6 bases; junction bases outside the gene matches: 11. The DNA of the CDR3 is TGTGCCAGCAGCCAAGTGGAGGGGGCGGGGGAGGCTGAAGCTTTCTTT. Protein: CASSQVEGAGEAEAFF.

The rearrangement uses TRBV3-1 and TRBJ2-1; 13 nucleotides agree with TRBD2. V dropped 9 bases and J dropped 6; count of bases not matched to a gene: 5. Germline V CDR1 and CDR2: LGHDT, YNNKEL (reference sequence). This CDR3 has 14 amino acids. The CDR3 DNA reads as TGTGCCAGTGCACTAGCGGGAGGGCTCAATGAGCAGTTCTTC. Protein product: CASALAGGLNEQFF.

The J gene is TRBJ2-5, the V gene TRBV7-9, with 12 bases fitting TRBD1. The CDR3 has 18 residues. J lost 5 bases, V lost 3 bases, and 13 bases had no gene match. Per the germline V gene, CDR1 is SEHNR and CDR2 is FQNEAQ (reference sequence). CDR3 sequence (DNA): TGTGCCAGCAGCTTCCCCCTGGCCGGGACAGGGGGCAGGGAGACCCAGTACTTC. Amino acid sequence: CASSFPLAGTGGRETQYF.

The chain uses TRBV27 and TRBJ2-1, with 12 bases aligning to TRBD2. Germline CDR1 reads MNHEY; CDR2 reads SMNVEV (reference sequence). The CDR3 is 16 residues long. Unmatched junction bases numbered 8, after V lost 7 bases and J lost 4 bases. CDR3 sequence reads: CASTRLAGAKYNEQFF. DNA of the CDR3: TGTGCCAGCACCCGACTAGCGGGAGCTAAATACAATGAGCAGTTCTTC.

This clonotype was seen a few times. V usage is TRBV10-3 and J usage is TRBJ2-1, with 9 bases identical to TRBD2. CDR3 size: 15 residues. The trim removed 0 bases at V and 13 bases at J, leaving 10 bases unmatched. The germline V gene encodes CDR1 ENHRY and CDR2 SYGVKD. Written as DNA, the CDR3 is TGTGCCATCAGTGAGTCGACGGGCTTAGCGGGAGATCAGTTCTTC. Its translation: CAISESTGLAGDQFF.

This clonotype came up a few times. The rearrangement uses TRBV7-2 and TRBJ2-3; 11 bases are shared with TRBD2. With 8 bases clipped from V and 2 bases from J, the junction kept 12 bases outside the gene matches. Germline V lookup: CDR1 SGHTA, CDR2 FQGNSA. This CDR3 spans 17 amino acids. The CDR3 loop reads CASQPPPGLADTDTQYF. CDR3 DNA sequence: TGTGCCAGCCAGCCTCCTCCGGGACTAGCGGACACAGATACGCAGTATTTT. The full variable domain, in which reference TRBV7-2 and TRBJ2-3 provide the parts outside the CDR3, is GAGVSQSPSNKVTEKGKDVELRCDPISGHTALYWYRQSLGQGLEFLIYFQGNSAPDKSGLPSDRFSAERTGGSVSTLTIQRTQQEDSAVYLCASQPPPGLADTDTQYFGPGTRLTVL.

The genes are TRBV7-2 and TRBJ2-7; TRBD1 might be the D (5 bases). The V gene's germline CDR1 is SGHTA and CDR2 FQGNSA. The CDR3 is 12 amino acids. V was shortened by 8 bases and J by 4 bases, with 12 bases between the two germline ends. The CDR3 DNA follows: TGTGCCAGCGTTATGGGGCCTTACGAGCAGTACTTC. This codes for CASVMGPYEQYF.

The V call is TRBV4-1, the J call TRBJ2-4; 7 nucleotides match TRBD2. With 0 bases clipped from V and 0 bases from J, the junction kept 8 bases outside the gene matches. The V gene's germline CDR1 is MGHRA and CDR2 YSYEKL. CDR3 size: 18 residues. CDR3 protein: CASSQDPGGTLAKNIQYF. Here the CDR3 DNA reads TGCGCCAGCAGCCAAGACCCCGGGGGGACGTTAGCCAAAAACATTCAGTACTTC.

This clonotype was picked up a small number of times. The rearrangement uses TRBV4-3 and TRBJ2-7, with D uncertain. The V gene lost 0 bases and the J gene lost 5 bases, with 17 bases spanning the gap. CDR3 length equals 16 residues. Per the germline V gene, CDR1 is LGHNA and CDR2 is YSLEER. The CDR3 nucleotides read TGCGCCAGCAGCCAAGATCGGGCTCCATCCTATCACGAGCAGTACTTC. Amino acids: CASSQDRAPSYHEQYF.

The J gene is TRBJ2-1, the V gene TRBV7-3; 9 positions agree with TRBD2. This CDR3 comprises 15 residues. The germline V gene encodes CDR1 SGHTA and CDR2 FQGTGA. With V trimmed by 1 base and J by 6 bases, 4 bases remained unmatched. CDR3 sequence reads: CASSLSGRAFNEQFF. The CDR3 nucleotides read TGTGCCAGCAGCTTAAGCGGGAGGGCTTTCAATGAGCAGTTCTTC.